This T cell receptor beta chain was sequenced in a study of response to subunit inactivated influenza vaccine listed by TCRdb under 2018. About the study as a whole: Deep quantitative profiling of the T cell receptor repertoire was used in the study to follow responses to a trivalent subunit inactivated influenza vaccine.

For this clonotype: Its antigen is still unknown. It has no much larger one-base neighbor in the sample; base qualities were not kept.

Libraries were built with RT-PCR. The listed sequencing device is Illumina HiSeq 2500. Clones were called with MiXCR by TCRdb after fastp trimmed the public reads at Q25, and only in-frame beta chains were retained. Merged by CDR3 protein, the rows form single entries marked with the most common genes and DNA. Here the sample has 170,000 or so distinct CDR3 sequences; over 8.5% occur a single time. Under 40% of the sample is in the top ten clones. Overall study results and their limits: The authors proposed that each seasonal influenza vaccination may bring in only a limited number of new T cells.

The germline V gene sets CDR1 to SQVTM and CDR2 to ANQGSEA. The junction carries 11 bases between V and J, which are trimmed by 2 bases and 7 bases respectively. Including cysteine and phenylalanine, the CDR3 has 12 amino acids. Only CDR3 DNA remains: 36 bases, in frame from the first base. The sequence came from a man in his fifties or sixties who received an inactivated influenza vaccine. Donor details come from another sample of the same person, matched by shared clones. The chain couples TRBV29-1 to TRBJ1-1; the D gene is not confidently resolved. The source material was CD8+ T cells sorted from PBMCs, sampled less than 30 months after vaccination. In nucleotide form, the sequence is TGCAGCGTTGAATTCAGGTATTTTGAAGCTTTCTTT. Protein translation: CSVEFRYFEAFF.